These 28 T cell receptor beta chains were sequenced from one sample in a study of blood T cell repertoires in COVID-19. TCRdb's copy holds only in-frame clones and misses some; the assay was immunoSEQ multiplex PCR. The table records around 250,000 clones, over 80% of them present only once. The sample taken for sequencing was PBMCs or T cells enriched from blood (not recorded which). The receptors come from a man in his fifties or sixties who had been exposed to COVID-19.

The chain is built from TRBV30 and TRBJ1-3; a possible D gene is TRBD1 (6 bases). Deletions cut 2 bases from V and 4 bases from J, with 12 bases between. CDR1 and CDR2 from the germline V gene are GTSNPN and SVGIG (reference sequence). The CDR3 has 14 residues. The CDR3 is CAWSMTGGGNTIYF. The CDR3, as DNA: TGTGCCTGGAGTATGACAGGTGGGGGAAACACCATATATTTT.

With regard to this clone: Distinct nucleotide sequences in the sample also encode this CDR3. The genes are TRBV11-2 and TRBJ1-1; 7 bases fit TRBD1. The trim removed 1 base at V and 0 bases at J, leaving 2 bases unmatched. This CDR3 is built from 15 residues. Per the germline V gene, CDR1 is SGHAT and CDR2 is FQNNGV. The CDR3 sequence is CASSLAGQLNTEAFF. The CDR3 DNA reads as TGTGCCAGCAGCTTAGCGGGACAGCTGAACACTGAAGCTTTCTTT.

The V and J genes are TRBV11-2 and TRBJ2-7; the match to TRBD2 covers 8 bases. Trimming cost V 2 bases and J 4 bases; bases outside gene matches: 7. The length of the CDR3 is 15 residues. CDR1 is SGHAT and CDR2 is FQNNGV in the germline V gene. The CDR3 loop is CASSLQRGTLYEQYF. As DNA, the CDR3 is TGTGCCAGCAGCTTACAGCGGGGGACTCTTTACGAGCAGTACTTC.

The chain employs TRBV27 and TRBJ1-5, with 8 bases identical to TRBD1. CDR1 is MNHEY, CDR2 SMNVEV, per germline (reference sequence). V trimming: 3 bases; J trimming: 5 bases; junction bases outside the gene matches: 15. The CDR3 totals 18 residues. The CDR3: CASSFRWRTGLGDQPQHF. The CDR3 nucleotides read TGTGCCAGCAGTTTCCGCTGGAGGACAGGGTTAGGGGATCAGCCCCAGCATTTT.

This chain links TRBV29-1 with TRBJ2-1, with D unclear. V was cut by 8 bases and J by 1 base, with 18 bases left in between. This CDR3 comprises 15 residues. CDR1 is SQVTM, CDR2 ANQGSEA, per germline. This CDR3 is CSMVPVGSSYNEQFF. The DNA for the CDR3 is TGCAGCATGGTCCCCGTGGGCTCGTCCTACAATGAGCAGTTCTTC.

V is TRBV29-1 and J is TRBJ1-1, with 9 positions matching TRBD1. V lost 6 bases and J lost 1; bases outside the gene matches: 12. CDR3 length: 16 amino acids. CDR1 SQVTM and CDR2 ANQGSEA come from the germline V gene. CDR3 nucleotide sequence: TGCAGCGTCCTACCGGGACAGGGCCTAACGAACACTGAAGCTTTCTTT. The encoded protein is CSVLPGQGLTNTEAFF.

The chain couples TRBV5-1 to TRBJ2-3; TRBD2 matches at 7 bases. CDR3 length equals 17 residues. Trimming at V came to 5 bases and at J to 1 base, leaving 13 bases not matched to a gene. CDR1 and CDR2 from the germline V gene are SGHRS and YFSETQ. The CDR3 here is CASSIGASGARTDTQYF. DNA of the CDR3: TGCGCCAGCAGTATAGGGGCTAGCGGTGCCCGCACAGATACGCAGTATTTT.

The V and J genes are TRBV19 and TRBJ1-1; the D is unclear. Between the trimmed V and J ends, which lost 7 bases and 1 base, there was a span of 10 bases. The CDR3 loop spans 13 amino acids. The germline gives CDR1 LNHDA, CDR2 SQIVND (reference sequence). CDR3 sequence: CASNNLRNTEAFF. The DNA for the CDR3 is TGTGCCAGTAATAACCTAAGGAACACTGAAGCTTTCTTT.

DNA for the CDR3: TGTGCCAGCAGCGTAGCGGCTAGCGGAGTCTCTAATGAGCAGTTCTTC. It codes for CASSVAASGVSNEQFF. V gene TRBV9 combines with J gene TRBJ2-1; 7 bases agree with TRBD2. This CDR3 has 16 residues. The V gene's germline CDR1 is SGDLS and CDR2 YYNGEE. The V gene end was trimmed by 0 bases and the J gene end by 7 bases; junction bases not matched to a gene: 10.

The rearrangement uses TRBV27 and TRBJ1-1; D is perhaps TRBD1 (6 bases). The CDR3 has 14 residues. The V end lost 4 bases, the J end lost 5 bases, and 14 bases lay between the germline ends. CDR1 is MNHEY, CDR2 SMNVEV, per germline (reference sequence). The CDR3 DNA reads as TGTGCCAGCAGTTCTGCCGGGACACCAACTGAAGCTTTCTTT. It is translated as CASSSAGTPTEAFF.

V is TRBV10-1 and J is TRBJ2-5; 7 bases map to TRBD1. The CDR3 is 14 residues long. Germline V lookup: CDR1 WNHNN, CDR2 SYGVQD (reference sequence). The trim removed 6 bases at V and 0 bases at J, leaving 4 bases unmatched. The CDR3 protein is CASSLDRDQETQYF. For the CDR3, the DNA is TGCGCCAGCAGCCTTGACAGGGACCAAGAGACCCAGTACTTC.

The V and J genes are TRBV4-1 and TRBJ2-1; TRBD2 agrees at 10 bases. The CDR3 covers 17 residues. Germline V gene sequence: CDR1 MGHRA, CDR2 YSYEKL. Trimming took 3 bases from V and 5 from J; bases not matched to a gene: 10. The CDR3, as DNA: TGCGCCAGCAGCCATAGACTAGCGGGCATACCCAACAATGAGCAGTTCTTC. Its protein is CASSHRLAGIPNNEQFF.

The chain is built from TRBV18 and TRBJ2-1; 10 nucleotides align to TRBD2. CDR3 length: 16 amino acids. Germline-derived CDR1 and CDR2 are KGHSH and LQKENI. Losses at the gene ends were 3 bases for V and 5 bases for J; bases not matched to a gene: 7. CDR3 bases: TGTGCCAGCTCACCCTCTGTAGCGGGAGGCAACAATGAGCAGTTCTTC. Translating gives CASSPSVAGGNNEQFF.

The rearrangement uses TRBV20-1 and TRBJ2-3; D is perhaps TRBD2 (5 bases). V lost 3 bases and J lost 1, with 11 bases in between. This CDR3 has 14 residues. Germline V gene data show CDR1 as DFQATT and CDR2 as SNEGSKA (reference sequence). The CDR3 sequence is CSASAERGTDTQYF. CDR3 DNA sequence: TGCAGTGCTAGTGCGGAGAGGGGCACAGATACGCAGTATTTT.

The chain uses TRBV4-2 and TRBJ1-1; the D is unclear. Trimming left V 3 bases short and J 3 bases short, with 8 bases between. Per germline, CDR1 LGHNA and CDR2 YNFKEQ. The CDR3 is 13 residues long. The DNA of the CDR3 is TGTGCCAGCAGCCAGGACTCGTACACTGAAGCTTTCTTT. Protein sequence: CASSQDSYTEAFF.

The chain has TRBV5-4 and TRBJ2-7; TRBD2 might be the D (6 bases). This CDR3 region has 15 residues. The V end was cut by 3 bases, the J end by 5 bases, with 18 bases between. The germline gives CDR1 SGHNT, CDR2 YYREEE (reference sequence). Here the CDR3 reads CASSSIRGTLDEQYF. CDR3 nucleotide sequence: TGTGCCAGCAGCTCGATCCGGGGGACCCTTGACGAGCAGTACTTC.

This chain joins TRBV28 and TRBJ2-3, with 7 bases aligning to TRBD2. CDR1 is MDHEN and CDR2 is SYDVKM in the germline V gene. The CDR3 runs 16 residues. V lost 3 bases to trimming and J lost 2 bases; unmatched junction nucleotides: 8. The CDR3 protein is CASSFGASGFTDTQYF. In nucleotides, the CDR3 is TGTGCCAGCAGTTTTGGGGCTAGCGGATTCACAGATACGCAGTATTTT.

This clone has just one count. The chain employs TRBV13 and TRBJ1-3; D gene uncertain. V was pared by 4 bases and J by 4 bases, with 14 bases between. This CDR3 comprises 15 residues. The V gene's germline CDR1 is PRHDT and CDR2 FYEKMQ (reference sequence). The CDR3 DNA is TGTGCCAGCAGCTCCGGGAATGCGGGAGGAAACACCATATATTTT. Its protein product is CASSSGNAGGNTIYF.

The chain carries TRBV27 and TRBJ2-2, with D perhaps TRBD1 (6 bases). CDR3 length: 13 amino acids. V lost 6 bases and J lost 7, with 12 bases in between. Germline CDR1 is MNHEY and CDR2 is SMNVEV (reference sequence). Here the CDR3 reads CASSHRDGGELFF. The CDR3 coding sequence is TGTGCCAGCAGCCACAGGGATGGCGGGGAGCTGTTTTTT.

The chain is built from TRBV6-4 and TRBJ1-2, with 7 bases lining up with TRBD1. Germline trimming cut 5 bases from V and 4 bases from J; bases unmatched to any gene: 10. The germline CDR1 and CDR2 sequences are MRHNA and SNTAGT. The CDR3 runs to 15 residues. DNA for the CDR3: TGTGCCAGCAGTAGGTTTTTGGGGACAGCCTATGGCTACACCTTC. This translates into CASSRFLGTAYGYTF.

The chain recombines TRBV5-8 with TRBJ1-5; the match to TRBD1 covers 8 bases. The junction had 6 bases not matched to a gene; V was cut back by 0 bases and J by 7 bases. The CDR3 covers 15 residues. Germline V gene data show CDR1 as SGHTS and CDR2 as YDEGEE. The CDR3 sequence is CASSLGQGFPQPQHF. The CDR3 DNA follows: TGTGCCAGCAGCTTGGGACAGGGGTTCCCCCAGCCCCAGCATTTT.

This clone was counted once. This chain joins TRBV3-1 (or the pseudogene TRBV3-2) and TRBJ2-5; TRBD1 matches 7 bases. Unmatched junction bases numbered 3, after V lost 4 bases and J lost 4 bases. CDR1 and CDR2 from the germline V gene are LGHDT and YNNKEL (reference sequence). The CDR3 sequence is 13 residues long. CDR3 in amino acids: CASSRTGGETQYF. CDR3 nucleotide sequence: TGTGCCAGCAGCCGGACAGGAGGAGAGACCCAGTACTTC.

This clone was recorded once. Here the CDR3 reads CASSPQPTGTYEQYF. The CDR3 region has the DNA TGCGCCAGCAGCCCCCAACCGACGGGGACCTACGAGCAGTACTTC. The V gene is TRBV4-1, the J gene TRBJ2-7, with D possibly TRBD2 on 5 matching bases. Germline V gives CDR1 MGHRA, CDR2 YSYEKL. The CDR3 consists of 15 residues. V lost 4 bases, J lost 2 bases, and 15 bases lay in between.

Remarks on this clone: The sample carries other DNA sequences with the same CDR3. The genes are TRBV18 and TRBJ2-2, with 7 bases matching TRBD2. This CDR3 comprises 16 residues. Germline loops: CDR1 KGHSH, CDR2 LQKENI. Trimming at V came to 2 bases and at J to 4 bases, leaving 7 bases not matched to a gene. The CDR3 nucleotides read TGTGCCAGCTCACCAGGATTAGCGGGTGTCACCGGGGAGCTGTTTTTT. Encoded protein: CASSPGLAGVTGELFF.

This clone came up a few times. This rearrangement joins TRBV30 to TRBJ1-5; D gene ambiguous. Germline CDR1 and CDR2: GTSNPN and SVGIG (reference sequence). The CDR3 covers 14 residues. Trimming removed 0 bases at V and 8 bases at J, with 14 bases between. The CDR3 DNA is TGTGCCTGGAGTGTAGCCGGGATTGAGGAGCCCCAGCATTTT. Protein sequence: CAWSVAGIEEPQHF.

The chain couples TRBV18 to TRBJ1-4, with unresolved D. CDR1 is KGHSH and CDR2 is LQKENI in the germline V gene. The germline V and J ends were trimmed by 1 base and 7 bases, with 13 bases remaining between them. The CDR3 spans 15 residues. The CDR3 reads CASSPLPSTSEKLFF. The CDR3 DNA reads as TGTGCCAGCTCACCACTTCCCTCCACGAGTGAAAAACTGTTTTTT.

The J gene is TRBJ2-2, the V gene TRBV3-1 (or the pseudogene TRBV3-2); perhaps TRBD2 as D (5 bases). Germline-derived CDR1 and CDR2 are LGHDT and YNNKEL (reference sequence). The CDR3 length is 16 residues. With 6 bases removed from V and 0 bases from J, the gap between germline ends came to 14 bases. CDR3 loop: CASRRVLNANTGELFF. The CDR3 region has the DNA TGTGCCAGCAGGAGGGTTCTTAACGCGAACACCGGGGAGCTGTTTTTT.

The chain has TRBV11-3 and TRBJ1-2, with D uncertain. V was clipped by 1 base and J by 2 bases, with 14 bases between them. Germline-derived CDR1 and CDR2 are SGHNT and YENEEA. The CDR3 has 16 residues. The CDR3 is CASSLGYRESNYGYTF. CDR3 sequence (DNA): TGTGCCAGCAGCTTAGGGTACCGGGAGTCGAACTATGGCTACACCTTC.